The rows below give T cell receptor beta chains drawn from one sample of a study of blood T cell repertoires in COVID-19. Here immunoSEQ multiplex PCR was the method, and the copy in TCRdb shows in-frame clones only, minus some. The sample contains roughly 340,000 clones, 85% to 90% of which appear only once. Sequencing input: peripheral blood. These receptors were obtained from a woman aged 70-85 years with COVID-19, enrolled during active disease. The CDR3 runs from the conserved cysteine through the conserved F or W. Each record gives: V gene, CDR3 protein.

>TRBV6-4
CASSGDRGYGYTF
>TRBV5-1
CASSLAGTGGAEQYF
>TRBV7-6
CASSLEAGGDNEQFF
>TRBV6-5
CASRPSGGGLDTQYF
>TRBV12-3/TRBV12-4
CASSWATDTQYF
>TRBV10-3
CAISETSGRLFSYEQYF
>TRBV7-2
CASSSDRFSYEQYF
>TRBV2
CASSEAGGGAQYF
>TRBV7-9
CASSRSTLQGSNEKLFF
>TRBV30
CAWTEPDTQYF
>TRBV19
CASAQTASYGYTF
>TRBV7-3
CASSSSGGPLDTQYF
>TRBV6-5
CASSYDPGDGYTF
>TRBV28
CASSTQGSANEKLFF
>TRBV21-1
CASSKLAGLYEQYF
>TRBV5-8
CASSYWGQGAGTQYF
>TRBV2
CASRGTGSGETQYF
>TRBV19
CASRRTSLTYEQYF
>TRBV6-6
CASSLPGQGPTPPTDTQYF
>TRBV12-3/TRBV12-4
CASGGGYADEQYF
>TRBV5-1
CASSLVGDSYNEQFF
>TRBV10-3
CASRQTNTEAFF
>TRBV27
CASSRGGGYSYEQYF
>TRBV6-2/TRBV6-3
CASSYQGANTEAFF
>TRBV5-6
CASNFWDSYSYEQYF
>TRBV5-6
CASSGSGGARIDTQYF
>TRBV6-5
CASRPGQGGEQYF
>TRBV5-1
CASSLLQGDTEAFF
>TRBV20-1
CSASAGVGEKLFF
>TRBV2
CASSSQGARVAEAFF
>TRBV4-1
CASSQDRFSQPQHF
>TRBV21-1
CASSKAPNSSSYNSPLHF
>TRBV7-2
CASSDRPPYSYNEQFF
>TRBV6-6
CASSPSTVDTIYF
>TRBV2
CATGQGEGYGYTF
>TRBV10-3
CAISDGRDTEAFF
>TRBV3-1/TRBV3-2
CASSSRDIHYYGYTF
>TRBV19
CASSIGGRQGDGYTF
>TRBV7-8
CASSLLHRELLETQYF
>TRBV7-9
CASSLAPSYTF
>TRBV20-1
CSASHGQGSGTQHF
>TRBV3-1/TRBV3-2
CASSQRGGGANVLTF
>TRBV9
CASSPGQGPYEQYF
>TRBV5-4
CASSRSSQGHYEQYF
>TRBV11-2
CASSVGQGWDTEAFF
>TRBV9
CASSAKGAGGASGNTIYF
>TRBV9
CASSLGMNTEAFF
>TRBV10-3
CAIGQGNEKLFF
>TRBV21-1
CASSKIRSGDGNTIYF
>TRBV6-5
CASRAGGADTEAFF
>TRBV28
CASRTRQQNNSPLHF
>TRBV3-1/TRBV3-2
CASSHASGGLFSYEQYF
>TRBV5-4
CASSLEGEETQYF
>TRBV6-4
CASALTGFSTDTQYF
>TRBV18
CASSPPGTRGTGELFF
>TRBV5-1
CASSWGFQETQYF
>TRBV12-5
CASGLVPDGQLFSYEQYF